This TCR beta chain was sequenced during a study of CXCR3-negative and CXCR3-positive naive CD8 T cells. TRB cDNA libraries were made by UMI-labeled 5' RACE. TCRdb reprocessed the 5' RACE reads and keeps a single row for each CDR3 protein, giving no DNA. The sample totals approximately 7,300 distinct CDR3 sequences. By frequency, this clonotype is medium-sized. Its specificity is not known. Germline V lookup: CDR1 SGDLS, CDR2 YYNGEE. CDR3 length equals 13 residues. The study's findings and limits: Researchers report that CXCR3-positive naive cells carry more hydrophobic TRB CDR3s than CXCR3-negative naive cells.

This chain joins TRBV9 and TRBJ1-1; TCRdb indicates TRBD1, and absent DNA this call remains unverified. The source of this sequence is a human donor in good health. Some clones in this sample may be carry-over from other donors' samples. Sequenced material: naive CXCR3+ CD8+ T cells from blood. The subset denotes: CD45RO-CCR7+CD27+CD95- naive CD8+ T cells expressing CXCR3 (TNR3+). CDR3 loop: CASSVSGDTEAFF.